The clone carrying this T cell receptor (beta chain) was recorded at least ten times. The antigen is unknown. With a J-beta primer mix and a sample-barcoded 5' primer, a second PCR ran about 6 to 11 cycles. All cDNA molecules were each tagged by a template-switch adaptor with 12 random nucleotides. Each CDR3 protein gets one entry after TCRdb re-called the 5' RACE reads with MiXCR. The sample holds about 1.4 million distinct CDR3 sequences, 45% to 70% seen once. The data were obtained in a study of blood T cells in healthy people across ages. Regarding the study as a whole: The percentage of naive T cells correlated strongly with TCR beta diversity.

Germline loops: CDR1 DFQATT, CDR2 SNEGSKA (reference sequence). With 2 bases removed from V and 3 bases from J, the gap between germline ends came to 16 bases. The CDR3 length is 16 residues. This TCR came from a man aged 18 to 35 in good health. V is TRBV20-1 and J is TRBJ2-2; the D gene is possibly TRBD2 (6 bases). Sequencing input: blood. This CDR3 is CSARSSGRGHTGELFF. CDR3 nucleotides: TGCAGTGCTAGATCCTCCGGGCGGGGCCACACCGGGGAGCTGTTTTTT.